This TCR beta chain came from a study of beta chain features in type 1 diabetes. Study as a whole: Sorted cells examined across all samples numbered about 110,000,000.

The CDR3 is made up of 20 amino acids. The J segment lost 1 base and the V segment lost 0 bases, leaving 10 bases of the junction unmatched. Germline assignment: CDR1 LGHNA and CDR2 YSLEER. Sequencing targeted expressed TCRB transcripts, as all isolated RNA had been reverse transcribed. Assay used: immunoSEQ multiplex PCR; TCRdb lists only in-frame clones, some missing. The table lists 130,000 to 150,000 clones, roughly 50% of them singletons. This chain links TRBV4-3 with TRBJ2-6; TRBD1 aligns across 9 bases. The sequence came from a young man in good health. The sample taken for sequencing was Tregs from blood. CDR3 coding DNA: TGCGCCAGCAGCCAAGACCCGGGACAGGGAGGAGAGTCTGGGGCCAACGTCCTGACTTTC. Amino acids: CASSQDPGQGGESGANVLTF.